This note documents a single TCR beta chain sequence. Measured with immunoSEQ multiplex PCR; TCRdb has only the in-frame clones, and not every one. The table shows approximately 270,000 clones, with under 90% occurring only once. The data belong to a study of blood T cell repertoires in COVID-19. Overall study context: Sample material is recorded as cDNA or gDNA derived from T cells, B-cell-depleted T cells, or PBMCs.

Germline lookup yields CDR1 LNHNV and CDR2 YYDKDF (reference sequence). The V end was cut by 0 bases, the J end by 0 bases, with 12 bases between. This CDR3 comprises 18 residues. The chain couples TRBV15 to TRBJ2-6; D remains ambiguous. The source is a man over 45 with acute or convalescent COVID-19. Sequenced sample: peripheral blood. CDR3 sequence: CATSRDRHSISGANVLTF. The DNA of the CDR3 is TGTGCCACCAGCAGAGACAGGCACTCAATCTCTGGGGCCAACGTCCTGACTTTC.